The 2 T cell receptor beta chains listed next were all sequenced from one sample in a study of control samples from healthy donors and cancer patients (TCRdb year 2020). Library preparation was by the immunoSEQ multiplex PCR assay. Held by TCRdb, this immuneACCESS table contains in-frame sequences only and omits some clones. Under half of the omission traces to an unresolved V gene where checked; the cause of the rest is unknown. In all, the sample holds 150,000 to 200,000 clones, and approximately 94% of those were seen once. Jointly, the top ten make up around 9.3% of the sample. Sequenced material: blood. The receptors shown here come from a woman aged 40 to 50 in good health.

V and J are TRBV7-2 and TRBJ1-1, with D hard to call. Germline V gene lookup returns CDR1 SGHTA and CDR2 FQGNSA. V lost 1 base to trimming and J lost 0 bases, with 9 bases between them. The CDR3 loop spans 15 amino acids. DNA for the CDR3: TGTGCCAGCAGCTTAGTTTATGGCCTGAACACTGAAGCTTTCTTT. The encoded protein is CASSLVYGLNTEAFF. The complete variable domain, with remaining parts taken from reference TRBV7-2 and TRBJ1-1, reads GAGVSQSPSNKVTEKGKDVELRCDPISGHTALYWYRQSLGQGLEFLIYFQGNSAPDKSGLPSDRFSAERTGGSVSTLTIQRTQQEDSAVYLCASSLVYGLNTEAFFGQGTRLTVV.

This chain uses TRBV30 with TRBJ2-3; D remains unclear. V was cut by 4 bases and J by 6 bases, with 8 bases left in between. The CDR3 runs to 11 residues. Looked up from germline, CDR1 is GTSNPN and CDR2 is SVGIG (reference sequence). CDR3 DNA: TGTGCCTGGAAATCCTGGGATACGCAGTATTTT. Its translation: CAWKSWDTQYF.